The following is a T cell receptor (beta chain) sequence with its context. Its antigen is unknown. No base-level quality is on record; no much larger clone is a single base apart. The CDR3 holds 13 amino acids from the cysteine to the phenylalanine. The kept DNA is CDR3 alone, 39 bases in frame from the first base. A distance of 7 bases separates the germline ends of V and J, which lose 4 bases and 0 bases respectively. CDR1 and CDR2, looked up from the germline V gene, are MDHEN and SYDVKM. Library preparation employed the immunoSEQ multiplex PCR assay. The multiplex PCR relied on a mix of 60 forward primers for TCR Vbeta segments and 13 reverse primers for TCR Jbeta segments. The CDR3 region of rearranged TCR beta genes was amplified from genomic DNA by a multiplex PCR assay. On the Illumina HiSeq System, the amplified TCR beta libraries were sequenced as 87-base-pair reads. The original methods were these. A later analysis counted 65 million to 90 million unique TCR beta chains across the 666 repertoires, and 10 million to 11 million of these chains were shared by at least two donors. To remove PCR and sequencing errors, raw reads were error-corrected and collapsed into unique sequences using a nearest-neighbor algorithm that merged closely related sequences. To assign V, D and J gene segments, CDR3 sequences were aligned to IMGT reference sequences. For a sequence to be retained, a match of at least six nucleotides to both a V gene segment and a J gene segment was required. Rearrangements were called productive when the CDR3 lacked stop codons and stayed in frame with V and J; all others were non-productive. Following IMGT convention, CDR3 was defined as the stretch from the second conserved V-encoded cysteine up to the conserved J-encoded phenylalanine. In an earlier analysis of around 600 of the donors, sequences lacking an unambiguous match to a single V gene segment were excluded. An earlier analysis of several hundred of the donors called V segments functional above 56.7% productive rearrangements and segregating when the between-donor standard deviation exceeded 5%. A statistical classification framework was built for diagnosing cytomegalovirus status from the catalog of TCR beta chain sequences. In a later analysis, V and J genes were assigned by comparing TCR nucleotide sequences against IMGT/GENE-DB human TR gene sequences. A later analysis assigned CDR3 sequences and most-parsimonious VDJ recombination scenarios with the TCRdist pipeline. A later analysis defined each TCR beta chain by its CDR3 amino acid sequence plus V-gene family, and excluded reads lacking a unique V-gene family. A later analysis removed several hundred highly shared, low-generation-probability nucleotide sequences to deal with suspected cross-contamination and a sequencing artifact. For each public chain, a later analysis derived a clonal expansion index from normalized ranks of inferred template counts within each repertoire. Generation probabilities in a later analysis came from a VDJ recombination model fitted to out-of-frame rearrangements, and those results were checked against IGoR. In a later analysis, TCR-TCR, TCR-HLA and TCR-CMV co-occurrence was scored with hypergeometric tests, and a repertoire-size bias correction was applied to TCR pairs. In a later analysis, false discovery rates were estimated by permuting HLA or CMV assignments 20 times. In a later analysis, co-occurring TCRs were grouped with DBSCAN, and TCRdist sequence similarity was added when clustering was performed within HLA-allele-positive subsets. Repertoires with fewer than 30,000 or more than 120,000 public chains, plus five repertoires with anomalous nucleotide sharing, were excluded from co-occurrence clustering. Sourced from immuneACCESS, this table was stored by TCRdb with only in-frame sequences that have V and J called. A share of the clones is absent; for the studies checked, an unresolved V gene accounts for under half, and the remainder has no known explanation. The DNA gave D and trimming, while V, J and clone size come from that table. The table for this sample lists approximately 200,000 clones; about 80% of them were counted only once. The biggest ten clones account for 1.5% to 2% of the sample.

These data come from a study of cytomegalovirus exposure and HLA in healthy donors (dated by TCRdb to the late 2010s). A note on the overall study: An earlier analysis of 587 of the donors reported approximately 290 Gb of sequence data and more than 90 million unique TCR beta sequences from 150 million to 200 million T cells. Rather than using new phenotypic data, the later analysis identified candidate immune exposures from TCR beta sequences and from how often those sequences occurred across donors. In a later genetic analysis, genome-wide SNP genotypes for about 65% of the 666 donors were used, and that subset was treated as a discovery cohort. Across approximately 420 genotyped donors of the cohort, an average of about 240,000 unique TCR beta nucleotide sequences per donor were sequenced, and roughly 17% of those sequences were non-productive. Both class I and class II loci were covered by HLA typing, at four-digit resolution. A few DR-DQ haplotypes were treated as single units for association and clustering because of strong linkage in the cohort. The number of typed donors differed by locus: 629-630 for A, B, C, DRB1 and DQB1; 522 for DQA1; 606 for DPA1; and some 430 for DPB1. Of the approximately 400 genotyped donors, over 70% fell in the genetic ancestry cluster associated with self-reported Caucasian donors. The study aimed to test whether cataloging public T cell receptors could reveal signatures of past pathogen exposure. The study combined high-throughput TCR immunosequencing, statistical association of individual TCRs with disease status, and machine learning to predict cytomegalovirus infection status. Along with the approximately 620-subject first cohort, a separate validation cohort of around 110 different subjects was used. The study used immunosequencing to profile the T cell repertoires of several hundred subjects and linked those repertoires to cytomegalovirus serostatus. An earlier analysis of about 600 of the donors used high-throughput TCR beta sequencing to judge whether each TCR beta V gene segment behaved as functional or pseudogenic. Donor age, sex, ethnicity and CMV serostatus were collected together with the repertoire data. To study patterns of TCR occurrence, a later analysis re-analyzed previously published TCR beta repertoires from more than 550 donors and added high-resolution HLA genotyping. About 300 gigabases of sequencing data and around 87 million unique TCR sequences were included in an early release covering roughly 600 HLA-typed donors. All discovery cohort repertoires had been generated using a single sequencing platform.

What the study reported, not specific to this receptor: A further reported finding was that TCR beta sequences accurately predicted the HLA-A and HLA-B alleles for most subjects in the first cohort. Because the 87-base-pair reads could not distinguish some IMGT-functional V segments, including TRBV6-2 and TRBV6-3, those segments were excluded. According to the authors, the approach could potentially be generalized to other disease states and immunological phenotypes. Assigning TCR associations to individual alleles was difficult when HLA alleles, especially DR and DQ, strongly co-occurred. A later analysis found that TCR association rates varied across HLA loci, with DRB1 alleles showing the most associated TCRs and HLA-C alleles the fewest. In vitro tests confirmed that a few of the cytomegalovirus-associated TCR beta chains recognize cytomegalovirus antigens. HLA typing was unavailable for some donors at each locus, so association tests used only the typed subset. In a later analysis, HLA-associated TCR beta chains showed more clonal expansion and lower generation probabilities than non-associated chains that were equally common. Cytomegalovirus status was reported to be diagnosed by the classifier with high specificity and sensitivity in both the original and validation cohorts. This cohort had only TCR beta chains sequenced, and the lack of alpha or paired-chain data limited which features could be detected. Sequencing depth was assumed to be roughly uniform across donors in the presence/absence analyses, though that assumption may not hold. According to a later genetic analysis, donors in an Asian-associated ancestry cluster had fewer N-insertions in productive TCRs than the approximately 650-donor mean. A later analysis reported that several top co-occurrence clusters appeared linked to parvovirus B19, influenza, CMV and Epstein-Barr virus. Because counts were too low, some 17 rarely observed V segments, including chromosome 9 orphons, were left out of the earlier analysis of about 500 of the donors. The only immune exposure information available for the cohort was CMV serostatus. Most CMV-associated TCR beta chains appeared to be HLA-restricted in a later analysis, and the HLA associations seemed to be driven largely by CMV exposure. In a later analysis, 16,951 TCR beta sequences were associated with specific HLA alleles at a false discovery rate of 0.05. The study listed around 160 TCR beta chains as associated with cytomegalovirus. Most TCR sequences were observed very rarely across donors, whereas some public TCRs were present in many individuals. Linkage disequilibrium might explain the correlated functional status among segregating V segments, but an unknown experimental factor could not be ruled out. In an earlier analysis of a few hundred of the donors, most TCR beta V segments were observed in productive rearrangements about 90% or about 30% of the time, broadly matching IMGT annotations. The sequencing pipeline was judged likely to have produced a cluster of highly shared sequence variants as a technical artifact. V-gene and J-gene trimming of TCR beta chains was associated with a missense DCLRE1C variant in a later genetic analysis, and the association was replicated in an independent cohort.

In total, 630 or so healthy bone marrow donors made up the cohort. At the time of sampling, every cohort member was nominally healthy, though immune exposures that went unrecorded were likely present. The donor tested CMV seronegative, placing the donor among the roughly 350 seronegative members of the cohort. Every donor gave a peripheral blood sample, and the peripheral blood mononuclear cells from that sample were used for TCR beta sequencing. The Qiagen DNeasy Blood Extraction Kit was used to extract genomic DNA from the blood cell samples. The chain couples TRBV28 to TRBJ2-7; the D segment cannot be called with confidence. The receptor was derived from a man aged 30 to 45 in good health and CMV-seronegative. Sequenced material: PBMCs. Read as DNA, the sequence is TGTGCCAGCAGTTCTCCTCCCTCCTACGAGCAGTACTTC. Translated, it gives CASSSPPSYEQYF.